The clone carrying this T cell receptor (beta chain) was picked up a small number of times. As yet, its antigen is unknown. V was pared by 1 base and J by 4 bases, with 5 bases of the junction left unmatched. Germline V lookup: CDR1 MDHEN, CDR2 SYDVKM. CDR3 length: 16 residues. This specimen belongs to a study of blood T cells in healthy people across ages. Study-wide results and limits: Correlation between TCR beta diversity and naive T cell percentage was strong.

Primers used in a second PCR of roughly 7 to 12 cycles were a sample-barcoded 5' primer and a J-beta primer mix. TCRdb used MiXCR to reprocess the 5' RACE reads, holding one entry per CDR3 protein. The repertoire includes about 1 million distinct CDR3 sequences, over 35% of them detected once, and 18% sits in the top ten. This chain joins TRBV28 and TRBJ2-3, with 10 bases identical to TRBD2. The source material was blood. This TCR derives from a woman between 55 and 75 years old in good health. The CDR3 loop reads CASSLFLAGVADTQYF. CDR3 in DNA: TGTGCCAGCAGTTTATTTCTAGCGGGAGTGGCAGATACGCAGTATTTT.